Included here is one T cell receptor beta chain sequence, with context. The entry originates in a study of blood T cell repertoires in COVID-19. Clones were sequenced by immunoSEQ multiplex PCR, and TCRdb holds only the in-frame ones, with some missing. This table holds 90,000 to 110,000 clones, less than 85% found once. CDR1 and CDR2 (germline): PRHDT, FYEKMQ (reference sequence). The length of the CDR3 is 16 residues. After removal of 5 bases from V and 7 bases from J, the junction contained 11 bases not matched to a gene. The rearrangement uses TRBV13 and TRBJ1-6; 7 nucleotides line up with TRBD1. Sample: peripheral blood. The TCR originated in a woman in her sixties or seventies with acute or convalescent COVID-19. The CDR3 spells CASSVVTGSRNSPLHF. CDR3 in DNA: TGTGCCAGCAGCGTCGTGACAGGGTCGAGGAATTCACCCCTCCACTTT.